This T cell receptor beta chain was identified during a study of T cell responses to AZD1222 COVID-19 vaccine. General study results and limits: Spike regions recognized by vaccine-associated CD4 TCRs spanned the protein, led by 160-218 and 743-854. The reported proportion of spike-specific TCRs targeting unmutated variant regions was nearly half.

Generated by immunoSEQ multiplex PCR, the TCRdb table keeps only in-frame clones and is missing some. Of about 100,000 clones listed, about 89% are singletons. CDR1 is ENHRY and CDR2 is SYGVKD in the germline V gene. Trimming left V 2 bases short and J 5 bases short, with 22 bases between. The CDR3 is 17 amino acids. With regard to this clone: The antigen remains unidentified.

This receptor was identified in an adult in good health. The V gene is TRBV10-3, the J gene TRBJ2-7, with D perhaps TRBD1 or TRBD2 (6 bases each). The source was peripheral blood, collected on day 0 of AZD1222 vaccination. The CDR3, as DNA: TGTGCCATCAGTGAGGCCTCGGGGGCGGGATCCCTCCACGAGCAGTACTTC. Protein product: CAISEASGAGSLHEQYF.